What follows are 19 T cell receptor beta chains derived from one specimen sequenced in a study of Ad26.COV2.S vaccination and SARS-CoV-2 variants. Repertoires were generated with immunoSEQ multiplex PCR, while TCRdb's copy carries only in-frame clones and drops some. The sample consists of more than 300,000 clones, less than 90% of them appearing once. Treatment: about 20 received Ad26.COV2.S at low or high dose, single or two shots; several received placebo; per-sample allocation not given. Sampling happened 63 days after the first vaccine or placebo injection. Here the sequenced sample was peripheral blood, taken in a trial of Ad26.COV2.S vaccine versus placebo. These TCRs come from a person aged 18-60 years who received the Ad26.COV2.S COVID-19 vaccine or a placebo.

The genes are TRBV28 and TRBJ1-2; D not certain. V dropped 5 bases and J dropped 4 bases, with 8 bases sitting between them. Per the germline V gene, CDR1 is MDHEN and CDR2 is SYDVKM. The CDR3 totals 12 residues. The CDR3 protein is CASSPRLYGYTF. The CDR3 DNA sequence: TGTGCCAGCAGTCCCAGGCTCTATGGCTACACCTTC.

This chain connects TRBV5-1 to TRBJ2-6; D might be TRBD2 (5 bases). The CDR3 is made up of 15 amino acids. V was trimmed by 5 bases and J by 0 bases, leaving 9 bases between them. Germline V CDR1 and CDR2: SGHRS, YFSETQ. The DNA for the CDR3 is TGCGCCAGCAGTAGAGAGGGCTCTGGGGCCAACGTCCTGACTTTC. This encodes CASSREGSGANVLTF. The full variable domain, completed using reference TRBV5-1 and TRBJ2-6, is KAGVTQTPRYLIKTRGQQVTLSCSPISGHRSVSWYQQTPGQGLQFLFEYFSETQRNKGNFPGRFSGRQFSNSRSEMNVSTLELGDSALYLCASSREGSGANVLTFGAGSRLTVL.

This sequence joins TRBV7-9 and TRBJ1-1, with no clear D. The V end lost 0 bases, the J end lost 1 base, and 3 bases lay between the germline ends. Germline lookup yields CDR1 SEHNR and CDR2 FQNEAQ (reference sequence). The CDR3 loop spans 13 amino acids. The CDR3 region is CASSLAKNTEAFF. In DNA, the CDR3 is TGTGCCAGCAGCTTAGCCAAGAACACTGAAGCTTTCTTT.

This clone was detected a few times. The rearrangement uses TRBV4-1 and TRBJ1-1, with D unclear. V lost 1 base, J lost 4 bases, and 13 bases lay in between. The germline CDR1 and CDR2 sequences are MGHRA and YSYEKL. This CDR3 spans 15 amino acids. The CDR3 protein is CASSQAGGGGTEAFF. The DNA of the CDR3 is TGCGCCAGCAGCCAAGCTGGCGGTGGAGGCACTGAAGCTTTCTTT.

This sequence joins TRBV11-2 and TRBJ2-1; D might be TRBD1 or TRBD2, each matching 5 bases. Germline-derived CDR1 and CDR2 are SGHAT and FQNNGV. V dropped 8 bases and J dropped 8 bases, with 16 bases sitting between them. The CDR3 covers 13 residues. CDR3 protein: CASLSGTGYEQFF. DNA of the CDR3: TGTGCCAGCCTCTCGGGGACCGGGTATGAGCAGTTCTTC.

The CDR3 bases are TGTGCCAGCAGGTCCGGGCTGGCCACCGGGGAGCTGTTTTTT. This encodes CASRSGLATGELFF. V gene TRBV7-2 combines with J gene TRBJ2-2; D unresolved. V gave up 6 bases and J gave up 4 bases, with 12 bases separating them. Germline CDR1 SGHTA, CDR2 FQGNSA. The CDR3 consists of 14 residues.

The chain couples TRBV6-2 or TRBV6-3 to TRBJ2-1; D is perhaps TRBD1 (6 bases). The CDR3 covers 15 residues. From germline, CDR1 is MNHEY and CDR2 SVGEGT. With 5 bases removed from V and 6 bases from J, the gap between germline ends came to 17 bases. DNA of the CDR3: TGTGCCAGCAGTCCCTACAGGGTCGTTAGCAATGAGCAGTTCTTC. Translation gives CASSPYRVVSNEQFF.

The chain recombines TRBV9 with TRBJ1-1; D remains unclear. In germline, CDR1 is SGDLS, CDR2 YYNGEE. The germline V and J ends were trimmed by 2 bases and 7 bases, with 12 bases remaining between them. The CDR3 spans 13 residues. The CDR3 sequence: CASSVDSGLEAFF. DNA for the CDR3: TGTGCCAGCAGCGTCGACTCAGGACTTGAAGCTTTCTTT. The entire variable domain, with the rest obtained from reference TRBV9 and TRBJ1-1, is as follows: DSGVTQTPKHLITATGQRVTLRCSPRSGDLSVYWYQQSLDQGLQFLIQYYNGEERAKGNILERFSAQQFPDLHSELNLSSLELGDSALYFCASSVDSGLEAFFGQGTRLTVV.

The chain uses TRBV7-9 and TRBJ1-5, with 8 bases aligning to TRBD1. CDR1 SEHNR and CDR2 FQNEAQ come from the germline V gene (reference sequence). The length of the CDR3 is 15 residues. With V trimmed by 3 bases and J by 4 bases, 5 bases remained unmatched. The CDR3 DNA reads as TGTGCCAGCAGCTTCGGGACAGGCAATAATCAGCCCCAGCATTTT. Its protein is CASSFGTGNNQPQHF.

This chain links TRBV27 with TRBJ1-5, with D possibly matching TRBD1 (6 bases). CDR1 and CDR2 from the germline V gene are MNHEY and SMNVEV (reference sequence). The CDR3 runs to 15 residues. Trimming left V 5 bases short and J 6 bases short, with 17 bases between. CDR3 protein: CASSPLGGAGQPQHF. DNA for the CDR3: TGTGCCAGCAGTCCCCTCGGGGGCGCCGGTCAGCCCCAGCATTTT.

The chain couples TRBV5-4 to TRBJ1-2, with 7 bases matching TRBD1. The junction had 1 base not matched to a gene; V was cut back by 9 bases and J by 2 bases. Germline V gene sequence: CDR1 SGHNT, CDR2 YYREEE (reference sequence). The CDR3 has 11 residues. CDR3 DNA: TGTGCCACCAGGGGGAACTATGGCTACACCTTC. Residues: CATRGNYGYTF.

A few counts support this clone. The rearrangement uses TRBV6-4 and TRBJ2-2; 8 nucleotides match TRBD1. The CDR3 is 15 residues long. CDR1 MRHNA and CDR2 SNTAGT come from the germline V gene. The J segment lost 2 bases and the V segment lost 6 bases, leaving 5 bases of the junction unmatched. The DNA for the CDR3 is TGTGCCAGCAGCCCAGGGGGCTTAAACACCGGGGAGCTGTTTTTT. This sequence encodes CASSPGGLNTGELFF.

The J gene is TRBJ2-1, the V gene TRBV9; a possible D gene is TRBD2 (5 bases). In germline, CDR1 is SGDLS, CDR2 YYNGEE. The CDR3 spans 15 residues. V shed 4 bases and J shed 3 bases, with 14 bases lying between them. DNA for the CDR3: TGTGCCAGCAGCCTCAACGGGAAGATCTACAATGAGCAGTTCTTC. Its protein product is CASSLNGKIYNEQFF.

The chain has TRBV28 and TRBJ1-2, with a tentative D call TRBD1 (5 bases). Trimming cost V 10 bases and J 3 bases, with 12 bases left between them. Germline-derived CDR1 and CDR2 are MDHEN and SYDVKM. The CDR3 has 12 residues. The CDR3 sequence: CAITGTHYGYTF. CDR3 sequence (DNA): TGTGCCATTACTGGGACCCACTATGGCTACACCTTC.

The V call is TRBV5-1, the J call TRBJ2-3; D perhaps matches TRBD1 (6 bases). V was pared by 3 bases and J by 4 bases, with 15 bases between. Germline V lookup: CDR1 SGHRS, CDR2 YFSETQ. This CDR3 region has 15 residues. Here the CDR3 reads CASSSGTGYPDTQYF. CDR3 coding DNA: TGCGCCAGCAGCTCGGGAACAGGGTATCCAGATACGCAGTATTTT.

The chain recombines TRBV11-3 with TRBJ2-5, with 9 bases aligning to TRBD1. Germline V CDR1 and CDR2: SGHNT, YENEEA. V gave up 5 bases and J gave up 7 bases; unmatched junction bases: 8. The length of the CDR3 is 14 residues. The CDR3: CASSQDRGTGTQYF. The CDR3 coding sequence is TGTGCCAGCAGCCAAGACAGGGGGACGGGGACCCAGTACTTC.

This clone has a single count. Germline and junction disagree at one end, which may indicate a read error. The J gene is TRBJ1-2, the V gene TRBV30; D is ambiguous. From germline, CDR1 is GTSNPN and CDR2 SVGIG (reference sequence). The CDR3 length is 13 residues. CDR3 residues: CAWRVREIYGYTF. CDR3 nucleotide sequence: TGTGCCTGGCGTGTCAGAGAAATCTATGGCTACACCTTC.

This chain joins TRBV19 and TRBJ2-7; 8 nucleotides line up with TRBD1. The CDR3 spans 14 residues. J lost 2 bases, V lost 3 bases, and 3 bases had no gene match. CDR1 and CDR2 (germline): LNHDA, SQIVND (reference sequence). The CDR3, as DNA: TGTGCCAGTAGTATGGGACAGGCAACCTACGAGCAGTACTTC. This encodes CASSMGQATYEQYF.

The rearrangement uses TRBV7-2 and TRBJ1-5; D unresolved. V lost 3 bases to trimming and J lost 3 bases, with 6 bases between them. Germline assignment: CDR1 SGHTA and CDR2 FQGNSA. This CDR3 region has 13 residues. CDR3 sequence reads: CASSFPDNQPQHF. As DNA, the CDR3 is TGTGCCAGCAGCTTTCCGGACAATCAGCCCCAGCATTTT. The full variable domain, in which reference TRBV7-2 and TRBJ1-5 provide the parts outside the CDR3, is GAGVSQSPSNKVTEKGKDVELRCDPISGHTALYWYRQSLGQGLEFLIYFQGNSAPDKSGLPSDRFSAERTGGSVSTLTIQRTQQEDSAVYLCASSFPDNQPQHFGDGTRLSIL.